The present T cell receptor beta chain was sequenced within a study of cytomegalovirus exposure and HLA in healthy donors. Study in general: Later analysis reported that the 120 or so validation repertoires shared the platform of the roughly 700 first-cohort repertoires. Study outcomes and limitations: The study listed under 200 cytomegalovirus-associated TCR beta chains.

The CDR3 contains 14 residues. The germline CDR1 and CDR2 sequences are MNHEY and SVGAGI. V lost 2 bases and J 5 bases, leaving 7 bases between the germline ends. This clone was seen only once. Its antigen is as yet unknown. The data were produced by immunoSEQ multiplex PCR, yet TCRdb's version contains in-frame clones alone and is incomplete. The sample consists of around 130,000 clones, roughly nine tenths of them appearing once. It was the 120-subject validation cohort, separate from the roughly 700-subject first cohort, to which the donors belonged. This TCR was recovered from a man aged 25-40 years in good health and CMV-seronegative. This chain joins TRBV6-5 and TRBJ1-6; unclear D gene. Sequenced sample: PBMCs. The CDR3 loop is CASSYRSNNSPLHF. CDR3 DNA: TGTGCCAGCAGTTACCGGAGCAATAATTCACCCCTCCACTTT.